Below are 17 T cell receptor beta chains sequenced from a single sample in a study of T cells in women clearing cervical HPV infection. Some clones are missing from TCRdb's copy, which holds only in-frame ones; the method was immunoSEQ multiplex PCR. The sample has some 39,000 clones, and its top ten clones hold about 1.7%. The sample was blood buffy coat. The receptors here all came from a woman aged 18-69 years with a cervical HPV16 infection that either progressed to CIN3+ or cleared (not recorded which).

Of note for this clone: The CDR3 goes on 3 residues after the read ends, and that part is filled in from the germline J gene. V and J are TRBV19 and TRBJ1-1, with 7 nucleotides matching TRBD1. The CDR3 spans 14 residues. With 8 bases clipped from V and 1 base from J, the junction kept 7 bases outside the gene matches. The germline V gene has CDR1 LNHDA and CDR2 SQIVND (reference sequence). The sequenced CDR3 bases are TGTGCCAGTCACCAAGGGGGCGCGAACACTGAA. Translated: CASHQGGANTE. The CDR3 in full is CASHQGGANTEAFF.

CDR3 DNA, as far as it was read: TGTGCCAGCAGCCCGGTCCAGGGGAATTCACCC. This gives the protein CASSPVQGNSP. In full, the CDR3 reads CASSPVQGNSPLHF. The rearrangement links TRBV7-9 to TRBJ1-6; D may be TRBD1 (6 bases). The CDR3 is cut off 3 residues early in the read; its end comes from the germline J gene. Germline loops: CDR1 SEHNR, CDR2 FQNEAQ (reference sequence). The length of the CDR3 is 14 residues. Trimming took off 5 bases at V and 7 bases at J, with 12 bases between the two ends. Supplemented by reference TRBV7-9 and TRBJ1-6, the full variable domain reads DTGVSQNPRHKITKRGQNVTFRCDPISEHNRLYWYRQTLGQGPEFLTYFQNEAQLEKSRLLSDRFSAERPKGSFSTLEIQRTEQGDSAMYLCASSPVQGNSPLHFGNGTRLTVT.

Concerning this clone itself: Read sequence stops 3 residues before the CDR3 end, and the germline J gene provides the missing end. V gene TRBV5-6 combines with J gene TRBJ1-2; 9 bases are a match to TRBD1. V trimming: 1 base; J trimming: 6 bases; junction bases outside the gene matches: 1. Germline CDR1 and CDR2: SGHDT and YYEEEE. The CDR3 has 13 residues. CDR3 DNA (partial): TGTGCCAGCAGCTTGAGACAGGGGGATGGC. Translation gives CASSLRQGDG. The whole CDR3 sequence reads CASSLRQGDGYTF.

As regards this clone: The read ends 3 residues before the CDR3 terminus; that terminus is restored from the germline J gene. The chain recombines TRBV5-1 with TRBJ2-4, with 8 bases identical to TRBD2. The CDR3 contains 15 residues. Germline V lookup: CDR1 SGHRS, CDR2 YFSETQ. The CDR3 protein is CASSQGLVLSDGQYF. The covered CDR3 bases are TGCGCCAGCAGCCAGGGACTAGTACTAAGCGATGGT.

With regard to this clone: The read is 3 residues too short to cover the CDR3 end, so that end is filled in from the germline J gene. The chain has TRBV7-3 and TRBJ1-1; tentative D call: TRBD1 (6 bases). V was cut by 6 bases and J by 3 bases, with 11 bases left in between. CDR1 SGHTA and CDR2 FQGTGA come from the germline V gene. There are 13 residues in the CDR3. The covered CDR3 bases are TGTGCCAGCAGTTCCAACAGGGACACTGAA. Protein sequence: CASSSNRDTE. The whole CDR3 protein reads CASSSNRDTEAFF.

About this clone itself: Sequencing ends 3 residues short of the CDR3 end; the germline J gene provides the rest. V usage is TRBV11-3 and J usage is TRBJ2-3, with D hard to call. The germline V gene encodes CDR1 SGHNT and CDR2 YENEEA. This CDR3 is 14 amino acids long. V shed 0 bases and J shed 2 bases, with 6 bases lying between them. The CDR3 sequence is CASSLDGNTDTQYF. CDR3 DNA (partial): TGTGCCAGCAGCTTAGATGGCAACACAGATACG.

Remarks on this clone: The sequence runs out 3 residues before the end of the CDR3; the remainder is reconstructed from the germline J gene. The rearrangement links TRBV5-4 to TRBJ1-6; the match to TRBD1 covers 7 bases. The CDR3 has 15 residues. V shed 3 bases and J 7 bases; nucleotides not matched to a gene: 7. From germline, CDR1 is SGHNT and CDR2 YYREEE (reference sequence). The DNA read from the CDR3 is TGTGCCAGCAGCTCTCCAGGGGGTCCGAATTCACCC. Translation gives CASSSPGGPNSP. The CDR3 reads in full as CASSSPGGPNSPLHF.

To note about this clone: The sequenced fragment ends 3 residues before the CDR3 boundary, so the rest is inferred from the germline J gene. The V call is TRBV12-3 or TRBV12-4, the J call TRBJ1-2; D unresolved. The CDR3 extends over 13 amino acids. The CDR3 sequence is CASSPRLIGGYTF. The covered CDR3 bases are TGTGCCAGCAGTCCCCGTCTTATTGGCGGC.

With regard to this clone: The read halts 3 residues ahead of the CDR3 end, with the missing end drawn from the germline J gene. The rearrangement links TRBV5-1 to TRBJ1-1; D is unclear. V shed 7 bases and J shed 1 base, with 11 bases lying between them. This CDR3 is 13 amino acids long. In germline, CDR1 is SGHRS, CDR2 YFSETQ. The sequenced CDR3 bases are TGCGCCAGCGGGTCTCCAGGGAACACTGAA. Protein sequence: CASGSPGNTE. The whole CDR3 sequence reads CASGSPGNTEAFF.

About this clone itself: The missing CDR3 end, 3 residues past where the read stops, is filled in from the germline J gene. The J gene is TRBJ2-3, the V gene TRBV18; 9 nucleotides line up with TRBD1. This CDR3 region has 16 residues. Germline values: CDR1 KGHSH, CDR2 LQKENI. The sequenced part of the CDR3 DNA is TGTGCCAGCTCACCACCGGGACAGGGTTCCAATCAGCCG. Its translation: CASSPPGQGSNQP. The whole CDR3 protein reads CASSPPGQGSNQPQYF.

For this clone: The CDR3 end falls 3 residues outside the read, so it is completed with the germline J gene. The chain has TRBV7-6 and TRBJ2-1; 12 bases are shared with TRBD2. Germline V gene lookup returns CDR1 SGHVS and CDR2 FNYEAQ. This CDR3 comprises 18 residues. V lost 5 bases and J lost 0; bases outside the gene matches: 8. CDR3 DNA, as far as it was read: TGTGCCAGCAGCCTAACGACTAGCGGGGGCCTCTCCTACAATGAG. Protein sequence: CASSLTTSGGLSYNE. The whole CDR3 reads CASSLTTSGGLSYNEQFF.

Turning to this clone: The CDR3 extends 3 residues past the end of the read, so its final part is completed from the germline J gene. The chain couples TRBV27 to TRBJ2-1, with 8 positions matching TRBD1. Germline lookup yields CDR1 MNHEY and CDR2 SMNVEV (reference sequence). The CDR3 spans 15 residues. Trimming at V came to 5 bases and at J to 4 bases, leaving 7 bases not matched to a gene. The part of the CDR3 DNA that was read is TGTGCCAGCAGTCAAGGACAGGGTTCGTACAATGAG. Encoded protein: CASSQGQGSYNE. The entire CDR3 protein reads CASSQGQGSYNEQFF.

As concerns this clone: The CDR3 end falls 3 residues outside the read, so it is completed with the germline J gene. V usage is TRBV19 and J usage is TRBJ2-1; 9 positions match TRBD2. The CDR3 length is 16 residues. Germline V lookup: CDR1 LNHDA, CDR2 SQIVND (reference sequence). Losses at the gene ends were 5 bases for V and 0 bases for J; bases not matched to a gene: 5. The CDR3 region is CASSPGLASSYNEQFF. CDR3 DNA, as far as it was read: TGTGCCAGTAGTCCGGGACTAGCTAGCTCCTACAATGAG.

As regards this clone: The CDR3 goes on 3 residues after the read ends, and that part is filled in from the germline J gene. The chain couples TRBV7-9 to TRBJ2-4; tentatively, D is TRBD1 (6 bases). This CDR3 comprises 14 residues. Germline V gives CDR1 SEHNR, CDR2 FQNEAQ (reference sequence). The sequenced CDR3 bases are TGTGCCAGCAGCTACTCCGGACAGTTCCGAAAT. Residues: CASSYSGQFRN. Given in full, the CDR3 is CASSYSGQFRNQYF.

As to this clone: Read data end 3 residues before the CDR3 end; the end is taken from the germline J gene. The chain uses TRBV28 and TRBJ2-7; 7 bases align to TRBD1. This CDR3 contains 16 residues. CDR1 MDHEN and CDR2 SYDVKM come from the germline V gene. V lost 4 bases to trimming and J lost 0 bases; unmatched junction nucleotides: 9. CDR3 bases read: TGTGCCAGCAGTTGGCCCACGGGACAGATCTCCTACGAG. Its protein product is CASSWPTGQISYE. The complete CDR3 protein is CASSWPTGQISYEQYF.

Details on this clone: The observed sequence ends 3 residues before the CDR3 terminus, with the missing tail filled in from the germline J gene. The genes are TRBV18 and TRBJ1-2; D is unresolved. The CDR3 runs to 15 residues. Germline V lookup: CDR1 KGHSH, CDR2 LQKENI. The sequenced CDR3 bases are TGTGCCAGCTCACCAACATCGCTACGCACAGATACC. It yields the protein CASSPTSLRTDT. The entire CDR3 sequence reads CASSPTSLRTDTYTF.

To note about this clone: The read finishes 3 residues shy of the CDR3 end, and the germline J gene is used to complete it. The V call is TRBV7-2, the J call TRBJ1-3; D is unresolved. Germline V gene lookup returns CDR1 SGHTA and CDR2 FQGNSA. This CDR3 is 15 amino acids long. Trimming cost V 0 bases and J 0 bases, with 6 bases left between them. CDR3 residues: CASSLAHGSGNTIYF. The CDR3 bases that were read are TGTGCCAGCAGCTTAGCGCACGGCTCTGGAAACACC.